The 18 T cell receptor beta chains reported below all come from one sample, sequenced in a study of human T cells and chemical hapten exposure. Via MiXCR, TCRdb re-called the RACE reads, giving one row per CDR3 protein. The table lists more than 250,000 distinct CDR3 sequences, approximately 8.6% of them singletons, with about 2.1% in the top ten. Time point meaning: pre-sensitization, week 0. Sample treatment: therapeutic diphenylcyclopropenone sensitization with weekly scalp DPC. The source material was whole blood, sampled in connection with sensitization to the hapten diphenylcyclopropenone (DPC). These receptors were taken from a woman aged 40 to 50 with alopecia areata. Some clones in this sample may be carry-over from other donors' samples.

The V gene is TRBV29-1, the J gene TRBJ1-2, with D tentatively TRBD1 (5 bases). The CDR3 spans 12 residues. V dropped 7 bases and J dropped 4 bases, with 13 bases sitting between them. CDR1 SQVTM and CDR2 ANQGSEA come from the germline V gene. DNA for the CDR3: TGCAGCGCGCAGGGAGGCGGCTATGGCTACACCTTC. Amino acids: CSAQGGGYGYTF.

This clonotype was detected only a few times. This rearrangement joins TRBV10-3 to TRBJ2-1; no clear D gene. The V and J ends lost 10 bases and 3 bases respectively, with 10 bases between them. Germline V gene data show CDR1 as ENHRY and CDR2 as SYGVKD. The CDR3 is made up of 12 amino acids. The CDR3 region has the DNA TGTGCCACCTGGGATGTCTACAATGAGCAGTTCTTC. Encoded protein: CATWDVYNEQFF.

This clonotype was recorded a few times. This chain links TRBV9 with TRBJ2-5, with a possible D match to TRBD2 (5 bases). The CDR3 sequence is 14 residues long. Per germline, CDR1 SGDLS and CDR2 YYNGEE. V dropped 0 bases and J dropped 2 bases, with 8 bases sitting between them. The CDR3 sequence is CASSVEEEQETQYF. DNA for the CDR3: TGTGCCAGCAGCGTAGAGGAGGAGCAAGAGACCCAGTACTTC.

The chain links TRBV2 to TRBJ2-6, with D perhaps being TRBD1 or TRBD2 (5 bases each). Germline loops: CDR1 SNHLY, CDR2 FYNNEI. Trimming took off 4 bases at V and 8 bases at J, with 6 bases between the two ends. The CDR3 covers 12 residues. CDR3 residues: CASSVGPNVLTF. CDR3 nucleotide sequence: TGTGCCAGCAGTGTGGGACCCAACGTCCTGACTTTC.

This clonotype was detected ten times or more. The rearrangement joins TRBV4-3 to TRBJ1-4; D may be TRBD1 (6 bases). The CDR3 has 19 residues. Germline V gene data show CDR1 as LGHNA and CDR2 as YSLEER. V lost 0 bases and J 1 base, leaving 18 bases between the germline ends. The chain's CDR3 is CASSQDGQGMGGTNEKLFF. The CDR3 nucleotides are TGCGCCAGCAGCCAAGACGGGCAGGGGATGGGAGGAACTAATGAAAAACTGTTTTTT.

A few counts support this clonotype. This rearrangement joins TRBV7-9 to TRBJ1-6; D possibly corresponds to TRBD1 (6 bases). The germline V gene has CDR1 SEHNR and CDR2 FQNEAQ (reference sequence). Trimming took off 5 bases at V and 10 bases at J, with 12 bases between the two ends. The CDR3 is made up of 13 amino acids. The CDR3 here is CASSPRQESPLHF. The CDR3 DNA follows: TGTGCCAGCAGCCCCCGACAGGAGTCACCCCTCCACTTT.

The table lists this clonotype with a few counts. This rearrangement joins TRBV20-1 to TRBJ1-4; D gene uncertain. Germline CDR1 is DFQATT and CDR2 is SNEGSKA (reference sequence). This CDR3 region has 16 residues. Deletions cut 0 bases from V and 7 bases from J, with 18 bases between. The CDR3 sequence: CSARDWVGPLPEKLFF. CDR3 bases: TGCAGTGCTAGAGATTGGGTGGGCCCCCTGCCTGAAAAACTGTTTTTT.

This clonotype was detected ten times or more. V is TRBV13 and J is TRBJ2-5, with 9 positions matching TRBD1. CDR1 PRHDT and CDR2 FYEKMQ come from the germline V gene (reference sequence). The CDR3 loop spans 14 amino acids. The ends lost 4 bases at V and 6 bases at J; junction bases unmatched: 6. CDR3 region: CASSSTGGTKTQYF. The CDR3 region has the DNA TGTGCCAGCAGCTCGACAGGGGGTACGAAGACCCAGTACTTC. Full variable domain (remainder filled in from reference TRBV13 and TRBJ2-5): AAGVIQSPRHLIKEKRETATLKCYPIPRHDTVYWYQQGPGQDPQFLISFYEKMQSDKGSIPDRFSAQQFSDYHSELNMSSLELGDSALYFCASSSTGGTKTQYFGPGTRLLVL.

The CDR3 is CASSGVGGGNSPLHF. CDR3 sequence (DNA): TGTGCCAGCAGCGGCGTGGGGGGTGGTAATTCACCCCTCCACTTT. This chain connects TRBV9 to TRBJ1-6, with D perhaps matching TRBD1 (5 bases). V lost 3 bases, J lost 6 bases, and 13 bases lay in between. Germline V gives CDR1 SGDLS, CDR2 YYNGEE. The CDR3 length is 15 residues. Complete variable domain (other parts from reference TRBV9 and TRBJ1-6): DSGVTQTPKHLITATGQRVTLRCSPRSGDLSVYWYQQSLDQGLQFLIQYYNGEERAKGNILERFSAQQFPDLHSELNLSSLELGDSALYFCASSGVGGGNSPLHFGNGTRLTVT.

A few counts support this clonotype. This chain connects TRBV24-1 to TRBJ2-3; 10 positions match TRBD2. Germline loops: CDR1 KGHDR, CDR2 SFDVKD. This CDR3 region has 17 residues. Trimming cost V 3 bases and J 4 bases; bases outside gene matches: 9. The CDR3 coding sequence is TGTGCCACCAGTGATGGGGCTAGCGGGAGTCAAGCAGATACGCAGTATTTT. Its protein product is CATSDGASGSQADTQYF.

CDR3: CASSRTAPNTGELFF. The DNA of the CDR3 is TGTGCCAGCAGTCGGACAGCTCCGAACACCGGGGAGCTGTTTTTT. The V call is TRBV28, the J call TRBJ2-2, with a possible D match to TRBD1 (6 bases). CDR3 length equals 15 residues. In germline, CDR1 is MDHEN, CDR2 SYDVKM. V was trimmed by 5 bases and J by 0 bases, leaving 10 bases between them.

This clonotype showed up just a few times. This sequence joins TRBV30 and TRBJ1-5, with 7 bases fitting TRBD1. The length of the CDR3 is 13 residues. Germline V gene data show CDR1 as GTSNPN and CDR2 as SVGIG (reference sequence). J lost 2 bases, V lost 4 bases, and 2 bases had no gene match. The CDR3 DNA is TGTGCCTGGACTACAGGGGGCAATCAGCCCCAGCATTTT. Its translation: CAWTTGGNQPQHF.

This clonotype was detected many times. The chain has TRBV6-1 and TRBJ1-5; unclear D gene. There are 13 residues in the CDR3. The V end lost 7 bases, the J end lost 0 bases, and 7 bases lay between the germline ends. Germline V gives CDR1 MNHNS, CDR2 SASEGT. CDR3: CASMGYSNQPQHF. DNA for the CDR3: TGTGCCAGCATGGGTTATAGCAATCAGCCCCAGCATTTT.

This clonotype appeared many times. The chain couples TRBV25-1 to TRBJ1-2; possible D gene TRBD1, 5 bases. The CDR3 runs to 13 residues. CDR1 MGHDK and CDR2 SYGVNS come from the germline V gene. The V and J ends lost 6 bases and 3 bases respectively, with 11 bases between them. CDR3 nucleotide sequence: TGTGCCAGCAGCGACAGTGTTTACTATGGCTACACCTTC. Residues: CASSDSVYYGYTF.

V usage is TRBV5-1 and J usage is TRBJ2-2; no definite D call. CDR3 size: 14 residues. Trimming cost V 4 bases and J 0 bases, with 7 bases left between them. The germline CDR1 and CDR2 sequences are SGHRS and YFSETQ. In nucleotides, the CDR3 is TGCGCCAGCAGCATAACAGCGAACACCGGGGAGCTGTTTTTT. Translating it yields CASSITANTGELFF.

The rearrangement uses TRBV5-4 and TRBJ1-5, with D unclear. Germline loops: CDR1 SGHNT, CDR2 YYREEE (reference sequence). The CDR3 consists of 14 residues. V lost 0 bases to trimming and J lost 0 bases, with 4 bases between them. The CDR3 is CASSLDLSNQPQHF. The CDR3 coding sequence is TGTGCCAGCAGCTTGGACCTTAGCAATCAGCCCCAGCATTTT.

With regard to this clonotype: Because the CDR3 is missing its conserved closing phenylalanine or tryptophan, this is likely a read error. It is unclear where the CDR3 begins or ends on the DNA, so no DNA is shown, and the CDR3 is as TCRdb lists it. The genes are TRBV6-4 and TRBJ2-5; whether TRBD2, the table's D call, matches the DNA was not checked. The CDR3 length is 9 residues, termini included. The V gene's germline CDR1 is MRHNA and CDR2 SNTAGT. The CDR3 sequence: CASSGGDAT.

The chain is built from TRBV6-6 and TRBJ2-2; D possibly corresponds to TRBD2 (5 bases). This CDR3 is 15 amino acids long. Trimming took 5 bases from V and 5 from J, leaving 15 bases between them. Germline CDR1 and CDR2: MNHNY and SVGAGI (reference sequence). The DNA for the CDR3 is TGTGCCAGCAGTACGGGCGGGTCGGTTACCGGGGAGCTGTTTTTT. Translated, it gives CASSTGGSVTGELFF.